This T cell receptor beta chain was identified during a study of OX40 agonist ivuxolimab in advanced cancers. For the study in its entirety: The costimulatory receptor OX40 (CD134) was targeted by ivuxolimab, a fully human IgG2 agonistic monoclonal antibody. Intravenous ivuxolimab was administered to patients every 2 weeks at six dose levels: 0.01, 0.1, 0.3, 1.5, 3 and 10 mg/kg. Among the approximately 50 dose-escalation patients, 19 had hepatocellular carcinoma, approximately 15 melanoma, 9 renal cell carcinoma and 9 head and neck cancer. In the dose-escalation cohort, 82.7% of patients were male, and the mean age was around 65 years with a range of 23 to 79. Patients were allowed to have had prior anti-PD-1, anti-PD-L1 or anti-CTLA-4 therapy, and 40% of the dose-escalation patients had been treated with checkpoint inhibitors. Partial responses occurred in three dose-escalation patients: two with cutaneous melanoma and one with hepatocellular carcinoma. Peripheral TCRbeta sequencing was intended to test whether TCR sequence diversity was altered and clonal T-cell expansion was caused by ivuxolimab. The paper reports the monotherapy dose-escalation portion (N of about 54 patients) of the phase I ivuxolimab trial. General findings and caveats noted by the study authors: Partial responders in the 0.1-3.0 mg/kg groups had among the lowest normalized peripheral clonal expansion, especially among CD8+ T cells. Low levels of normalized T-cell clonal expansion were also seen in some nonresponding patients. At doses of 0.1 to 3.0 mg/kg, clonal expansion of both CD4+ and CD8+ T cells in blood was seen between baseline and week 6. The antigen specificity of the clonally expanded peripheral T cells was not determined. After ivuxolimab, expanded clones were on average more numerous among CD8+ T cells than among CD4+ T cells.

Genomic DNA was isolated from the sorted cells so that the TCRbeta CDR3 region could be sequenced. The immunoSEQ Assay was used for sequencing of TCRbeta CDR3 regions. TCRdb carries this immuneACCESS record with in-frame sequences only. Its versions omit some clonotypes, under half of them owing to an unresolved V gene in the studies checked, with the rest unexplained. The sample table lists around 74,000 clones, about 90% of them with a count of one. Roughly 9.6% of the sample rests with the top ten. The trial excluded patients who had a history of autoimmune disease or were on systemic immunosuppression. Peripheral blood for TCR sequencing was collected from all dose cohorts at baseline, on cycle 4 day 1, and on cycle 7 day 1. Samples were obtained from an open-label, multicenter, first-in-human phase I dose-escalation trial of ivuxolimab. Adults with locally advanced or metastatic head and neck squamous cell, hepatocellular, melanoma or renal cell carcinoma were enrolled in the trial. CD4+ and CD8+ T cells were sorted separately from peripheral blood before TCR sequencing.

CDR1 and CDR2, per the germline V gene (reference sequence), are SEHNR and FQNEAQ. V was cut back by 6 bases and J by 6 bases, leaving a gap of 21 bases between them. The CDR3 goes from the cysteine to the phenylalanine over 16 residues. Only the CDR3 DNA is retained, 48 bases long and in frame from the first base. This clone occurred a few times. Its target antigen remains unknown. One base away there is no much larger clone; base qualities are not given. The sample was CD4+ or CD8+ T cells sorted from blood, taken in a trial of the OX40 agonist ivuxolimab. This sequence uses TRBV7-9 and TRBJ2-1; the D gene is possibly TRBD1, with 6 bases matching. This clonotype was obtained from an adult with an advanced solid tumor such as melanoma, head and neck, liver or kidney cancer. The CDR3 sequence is CASRHPGHGVLNEQFF. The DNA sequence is TGTGCCAGCAGACACCCGGGACACGGGGTCCTCAATGAGCAGTTCTTC.